This paragraph covers one T cell receptor (beta chain) sequence. Its specific antigen is unknown. No much larger clone is present one base from it, and per-base qualities are unavailable. Library method: the immunoSEQ multiplex PCR assay. For the multiplex PCR, a mixture combining 60 forward primers for TCR Vbeta segments and 13 reverse primers for TCR Jbeta segments was used. A multiplex PCR assay on genomic DNA amplified the CDR3 region of rearranged TCR beta genes. The amplified TCR beta libraries were sequenced on the Illumina HiSeq System as 87-base-pair reads. The study's own analysis went as follows. In a later analysis, tens of millions of unique TCR beta chains were counted across the 650 to 700 repertoires, and roughly 9.9 million of these chains were shared by at least two donors. A nearest-neighbor algorithm error-corrected the raw reads and collapsed the reads into unique sequences, merging closely related sequences to remove PCR and sequencing errors. Alignment of CDR3 sequences to IMGT reference sequences was used to assign V, D and J gene segments. For a sequence to be retained, a match of at least six nucleotides was required to both a V gene segment and a J gene segment. A rearrangement counted as productive if the CDR3 had no stop codons and remained in frame with V and J, and every other rearrangement counted as non-productive. Following IMGT convention, CDR3 was defined as the stretch from the second conserved V-encoded cysteine to the conserved J-encoded phenylalanine. The earlier analysis of approximately 500 of the donors excluded sequences that lacked an unambiguous match to a single V gene segment. An earlier analysis of several hundred of the donors called V segments functional above 56.7% productive rearrangements and segregating when the between-donor standard deviation exceeded 5%. To diagnose cytomegalovirus status from the catalog of TCR beta chain sequences, a statistical classification framework was built. V and J gene assignment, in a later analysis, came from comparing TCR nucleotide sequences with IMGT/GENE-DB human TR gene sequences. Using the TCRdist pipeline, a later analysis assigned CDR3 sequences along with most-parsimonious VDJ recombination scenarios. In a later analysis, each TCR beta chain was defined by its CDR3 amino acid sequence together with its V-gene family, and reads without a unique V-gene family were excluded. As a way to deal with suspected cross-contamination and a sequencing artifact, a later analysis dropped over 550 nucleotide sequences that were highly shared and had low generation probability. A later analysis calculated a clonal expansion index for each public chain from normalized within-repertoire ranks of inferred template counts. Generation probabilities in a later analysis came from a VDJ recombination model fitted to out-of-frame rearrangements, and those results were checked against IGoR. In a later analysis, TCR-TCR, TCR-HLA and TCR-CMV co-occurrence was scored with hypergeometric tests, and a repertoire-size bias correction was applied to TCR pairs. False discovery rates were estimated in a later analysis by permuting HLA or CMV assignments 20 times. In a later analysis, co-occurring TCRs were grouped using DBSCAN, with TCRdist sequence similarity added in when clustering inside HLA-allele-positive subsets. Repertoires with fewer than 30,000 or more than 120,000 public chains, plus five repertoires with anomalous nucleotide sharing, were excluded from co-occurrence clustering. TCRdb took this table from immuneACCESS and kept in-frame rearrangements with V and J called. Such tables lack part of the clones; where checked against another copy, unresolved V genes explain under half of the gap, and the rest is unexplained. The V and J calls and the clone size are those of that table, but D and trimming were determined from the DNA. The sample data list 140,000 to 150,000 clones, and around 75% of these were observed just once. The ten top clones hold 2.9% of the sample.

This entry comes from a study of cytomegalovirus exposure and HLA in healthy donors (dated by TCRdb to about 2017). Concerning the study at large: An earlier analysis of 587 of the donors reported approximately 280 Gb of sequence data and 117 million unique TCR beta sequences obtained from around 170 million T cells. The number of donors typed differed by locus, with 629-630 for A, B, C, DRB1 and DQB1, around 500 for DQA1, 600 to 610 for DPA1, and approximately 470 for DPB1. On average, approximately 250,000 unique TCR beta nucleotide sequences were sequenced per donor among fewer than 500 genotyped donors of the cohort, with roughly 18% of those sequences being non-productive. A handful of DR-DQ haplotypes were handled as single units for association and clustering because linkage in the cohort was strong. In a later analysis, previously published TCR beta repertoires from 666 donors were re-analyzed and high-resolution HLA genotyping was added so that TCR occurrence patterns could be studied. About 300 gigabases of sequencing data and approximately 92 million unique TCR sequences made up an early release that covered roughly 670 HLA-typed donors. The aim of the study was to test whether cataloging public T cell receptors could identify signatures of past pathogen exposure. Both class I and class II loci were covered by HLA typing, at four-digit resolution. An earlier analysis of 587 of the donors applied high-throughput TCR beta sequencing to assess whether each TCR beta V gene segment acted as functional or pseudogenic. The genetic ancestry cluster associated with self-reported Caucasian donors included 80% to 90% of the roughly 360 genotyped donors. In a later genetic analysis, genome-wide SNP genotypes for about three fifths of the roughly 670 donors were used, and that subset was treated as a discovery cohort. Besides the first cohort of roughly 700 subjects, a separate validation cohort made up of 120 different subjects was used. The later analysis used no new phenotypic data to find candidate immune exposures, relying instead on TCR beta sequences and their occurrence across donors. All discovery cohort repertoires had been generated on a single sequencing platform. Donor age, sex, ethnicity and CMV serostatus were compiled alongside the repertoire data. To predict cytomegalovirus infection status, the study brought together high-throughput TCR immunosequencing, statistical association of individual TCRs with disease status, and machine learning. Using immunosequencing, the study profiled T cell repertoires from 640 or so subjects and related those repertoires to cytomegalovirus serostatus. Results the study describes overall, beyond this receptor: For the cohort, immune exposure information was limited to CMV serostatus. Cytomegalovirus status was reported to be diagnosed by the classifier with high specificity and sensitivity in both the original and validation cohorts. When HLA alleles, especially DR and DQ, strongly co-occurred, TCR associations were difficult to assign to individual alleles. Because HLA typing was missing for some donors at each locus, association tests included only the typed subset. A later analysis reported that several top co-occurrence clusters appeared linked to parvovirus B19, influenza, CMV and Epstein-Barr virus. According to the authors, the approach could potentially be generalized to other disease states and immunological phenotypes. In a later analysis, some 17,000 TCR beta sequences were associated with specific HLA alleles at a false discovery rate of 0.05. Compared with the approximately 670-donor mean, donors in an Asian-associated ancestry cluster had fewer N-insertions in productive TCRs, according to a later genetic analysis. A further reported finding was that TCR beta sequences accurately predicted the HLA-A and HLA-B alleles for most subjects in the first cohort. In an earlier analysis of approximately 590 of the donors, most TCR beta V segments appeared in productive rearrangements about 87% or about 30% of the time, broadly matching IMGT annotations. The study listed 164 TCR beta chains as associated with cytomegalovirus. According to a later analysis, TCR association rates differed among HLA loci, with DRB1 alleles showing the most associated TCRs and HLA-C alleles showing the fewest. In a later analysis, HLA-associated TCR beta chains showed more clonal expansion and lower generation probabilities than non-associated chains that were equally common. In this cohort, only TCR beta chains were sequenced, and detectable features were limited by the absence of alpha or paired-chain data. Across donors, most TCR sequences were observed very rarely, whereas some public TCRs were present in many individuals. In a later genetic analysis, a missense DCLRE1C variant was associated with V-gene and J-gene trimming of TCR beta chains, and the association was replicated in an independent cohort. In vitro tests confirmed that three of the cytomegalovirus-associated TCR beta chains recognize cytomegalovirus antigens. Because counts were too low, around 17 rarely observed V segments, including chromosome 9 orphons, were left out of the earlier analysis of several hundred of the donors. Because the 87-base-pair reads could not distinguish some IMGT-functional V segments, including TRBV6-2 and TRBV6-3, those segments were excluded. A later analysis found that most CMV-associated TCR beta chains appeared HLA-restricted, with HLA associations seemingly driven largely by CMV exposure. Roughly uniform sequencing depth across donors was assumed in presence/absence analyses, although this assumption may not hold. A group of highly shared sequence variants was considered likely to be a technical artifact of the sequencing pipeline. Linkage disequilibrium might explain the correlated functional status among segregating V segments, but an unknown experimental factor could not be ruled out.

The cohort consisted of 666 healthy bone marrow donors. At the time of sampling, all cohort members were nominally healthy, though unrecorded immune exposures were likely present. The donor tested CMV seronegative, placing the donor among the approximately 360 seronegative members of the cohort. Every donor gave a peripheral blood sample, and the peripheral blood mononuclear cells from that sample were used for TCR beta sequencing. Genomic DNA extraction from the blood cell samples was performed with the Qiagen DNeasy Blood Extraction Kit. V loses 1 base, J loses 0 bases, and the germline ends lie 7 bases apart. Looking up the germline V gene yields CDR1 SGHRS and CDR2 YFSETQ. Counted from cysteine to phenylalanine, this CDR3 has 14 amino acids. The sequence is cut down to CDR3 DNA, 42 bases in frame from base 1.

The V and J segments used are TRBV5-1 and TRBJ1-1; no D gene call is confident. Material: PBMCs. The sequence came from a woman aged 25 to 45 in good health and CMV-seronegative. Read as DNA, the sequence is TGCGCCAGCAGCTTGACGGTTATGAACACTGAAGCTTTCTTT. This translates into CASSLTVMNTEAFF.